This T cell receptor beta chain was identified during a study of long-term antiretroviral therapy in people with HIV. Looking at the study overall: A decade or so separates the oldest specimens from the later 2015 immediate-ART recommendation. Study-wide findings and caveats: The study collected no data on ART adherence, viral resistance or therapy changes. Regardless of time point, clones expanded before ART dominated the repertoire. Diversity went up after ART and still fell short of transplant donor controls.

Survey-level immunoSEQ v3.0 assays were run. Method: immunoSEQ multiplex PCR; TCRdb's copy keeps in-frame clones and lacks some. The table lists some 20,000 clones, roughly 73% of them singletons. To note about this clone: Its antigen is unknown.

The TCR originated in a woman aged 40 to 50 with HIV. Here the sequenced sample was unsorted PBMCs, taken at the start of antiretroviral therapy, before treatment.

In nucleotides, the CDR3 is TGTGCCAGCAGCTCGCTGTGGGACGGACGGCTCTATGGCTACACCTTC. This gives the protein CASSSLWDGRLYGYTF. The J gene is TRBJ1-2, the V gene TRBV21-1. TRBV21-1 is a pseudogene segment. The CDR3 totals 16 residues.